The entry below describes one TCR beta chain. Its antigen is unknown. This entry comes from a study of identical twins. General study points: Excess sharing by twins proved weaker in beta out-of-frame sequences. Monozygotic twin pairs showed more out-of-frame TCR alpha sharing than models estimated.

Looked up from germline, CDR1 is SGHRS and CDR2 is YFSETQ. Losses at the gene ends were 4 bases for V and 6 bases for J; bases not matched to a gene: 9. The CDR3 sequence is 16 residues long. Unique molecular identifiers were present on the cDNA, which also gained a universal primer site by template switching. In TCRdb, the 5' RACE reads were re-called with MiXCR into one record per CDR3 protein. The sample lists roughly 200,000 distinct CDR3 sequences, around 8% occurring once. This sample also belongs to another study, concerning yellow fever vaccine responses in identical twins. That study reports: On the reported evidence, twins' vaccine T cell responses seemed partly convergent and partly personalized.

V is TRBV5-1 and J is TRBJ2-1; 11 bases map to TRBD2. The sample was memory (CD45RO+) T cells sorted from blood. The TCR originated in a woman in her late teens or twenties in good health. In nucleotides, the CDR3 is TGCGCCAGCAGCATAGCCGGGACTAGCGGTCTCAATGAGCAGTTCTTC. Residues: CASSIAGTSGLNEQFF. Complete variable domain (other parts from reference TRBV5-1 and TRBJ2-1): KAGVTQTPRYLIKTRGQQVTLSCSPISGHRSVSWYQQTPGQGLQFLFEYFSETQRNKGNFPGRFSGRQFSNSRSEMNVSTLELGDSALYLCASSIAGTSGLNEQFFGPGTRLTVL.